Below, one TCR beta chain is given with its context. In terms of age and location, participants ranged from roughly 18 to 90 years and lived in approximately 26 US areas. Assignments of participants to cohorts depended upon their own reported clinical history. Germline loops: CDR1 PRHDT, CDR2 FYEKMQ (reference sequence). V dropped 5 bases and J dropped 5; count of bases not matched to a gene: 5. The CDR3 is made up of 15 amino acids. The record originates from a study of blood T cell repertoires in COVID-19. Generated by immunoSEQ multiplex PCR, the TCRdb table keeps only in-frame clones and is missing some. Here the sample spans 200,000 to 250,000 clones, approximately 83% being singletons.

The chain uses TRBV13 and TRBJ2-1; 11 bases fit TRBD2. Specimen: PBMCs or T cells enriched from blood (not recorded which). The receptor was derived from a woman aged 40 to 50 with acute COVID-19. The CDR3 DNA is TGTGCCAGCAGCCCGGGACTAGCGGCGAACAATGAGCAGTTCTTC. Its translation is CASSPGLAANNEQFF.